This T cell receptor (beta chain) was recorded in a study of T cell clonotyping in hematopoietic cell transplantation. Points from the study as a whole: After transplant, recipient diversity fell while pathologically expanded clonotypes grew through day 180. Broader posttransplant TCR repertoire diversity was predicted by graft donor and pretransplant recipient Inverse Simpson Index values.

Method: immunoSEQ multiplex PCR; TCRdb's copy keeps in-frame clones and lacks some. The table lists more than 65,000 clones, roughly 93% of them singletons. Germline V CDR1 and CDR2: SGHDT, YYEEEE. This CDR3 comprises 14 residues. V shed 4 bases and J 1 base; nucleotides not matched to a gene: 2. About this clone: The antigen remains unidentified.

The receptor comes from a man aged 45-65 years in good health. Some clones in this sample may be carry-over from other donors' samples. The sequenced sample consisted of peripheral blood mononuclear cells. This sequence joins TRBV5-6 and TRBJ2-7; 10 nucleotides align to TRBD1. CDR3 nucleotides: TGTGCCAGCAGCCCGGGACAGGGGTCCTACGAGCAGTACTTC. Translated, it gives CASSPGQGSYEQYF.